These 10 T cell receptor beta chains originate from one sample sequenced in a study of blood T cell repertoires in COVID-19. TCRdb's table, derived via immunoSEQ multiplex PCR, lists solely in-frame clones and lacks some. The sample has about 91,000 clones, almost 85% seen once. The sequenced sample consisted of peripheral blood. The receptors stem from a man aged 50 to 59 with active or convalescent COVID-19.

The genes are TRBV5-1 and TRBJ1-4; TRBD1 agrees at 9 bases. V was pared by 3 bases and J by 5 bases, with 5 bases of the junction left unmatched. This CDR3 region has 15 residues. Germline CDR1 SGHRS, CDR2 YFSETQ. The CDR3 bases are TGCGCCAGCAGCTCTACAGGGGGCATGAATGAAAAACTGTTTTTT. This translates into CASSSTGGMNEKLFF. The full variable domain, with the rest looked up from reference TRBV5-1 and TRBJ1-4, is KAGVTQTPRYLIKTRGQQVTLSCSPISGHRSVSWYQQTPGQGLQFLFEYFSETQRNKGNFPGRFSGRQFSNSRSEMNVSTLELGDSALYLCASSSTGGMNEKLFFGSGTQLSVL.

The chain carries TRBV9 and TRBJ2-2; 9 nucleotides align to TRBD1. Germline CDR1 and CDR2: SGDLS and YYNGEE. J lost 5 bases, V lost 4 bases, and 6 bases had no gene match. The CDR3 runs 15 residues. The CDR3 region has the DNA TGTGCCAGCAGCACAGGGGGCGCGAGGACCGGGGAGCTGTTTTTT. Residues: CASSTGGARTGELFF.

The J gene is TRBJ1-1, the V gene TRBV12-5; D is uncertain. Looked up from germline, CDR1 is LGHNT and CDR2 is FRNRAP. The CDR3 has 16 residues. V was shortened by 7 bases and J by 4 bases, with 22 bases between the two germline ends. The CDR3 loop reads CASAPSLVAGGTEAFF. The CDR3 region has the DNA TGTGCTAGTGCACCCTCTTTAGTGGCCGGAGGCACTGAAGCTTTCTTT.

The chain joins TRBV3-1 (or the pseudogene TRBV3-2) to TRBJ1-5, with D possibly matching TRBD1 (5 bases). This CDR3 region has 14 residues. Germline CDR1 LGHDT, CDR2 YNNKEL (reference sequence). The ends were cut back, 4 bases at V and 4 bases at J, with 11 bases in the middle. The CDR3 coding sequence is TGTGCCAGCAGCCCGGGACTCTTTAATCAGCCCCAGCATTTT. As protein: CASSPGLFNQPQHF.

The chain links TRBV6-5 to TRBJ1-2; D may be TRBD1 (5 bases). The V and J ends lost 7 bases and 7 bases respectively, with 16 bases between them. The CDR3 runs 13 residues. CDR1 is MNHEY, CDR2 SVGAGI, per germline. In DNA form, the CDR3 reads TGTGCCAGCATCCACGTGCGGGGGATTGGCTACACCTTC. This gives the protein CASIHVRGIGYTF.

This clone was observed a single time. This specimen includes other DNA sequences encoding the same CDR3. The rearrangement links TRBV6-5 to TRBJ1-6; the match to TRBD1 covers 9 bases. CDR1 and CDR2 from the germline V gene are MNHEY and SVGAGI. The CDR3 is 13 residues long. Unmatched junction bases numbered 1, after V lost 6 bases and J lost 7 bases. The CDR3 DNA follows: TGTGCCAGCAGGGGACAGGGAAATTCACCCCTCCACTTT. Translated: CASRGQGNSPLHF.

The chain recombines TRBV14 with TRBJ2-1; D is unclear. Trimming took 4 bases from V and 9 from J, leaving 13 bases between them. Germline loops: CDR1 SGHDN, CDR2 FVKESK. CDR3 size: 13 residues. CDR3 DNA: TGTGCCAGCAGCCCGGCCGTCCGCGGTGAGCAGTTCTTC. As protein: CASSPAVRGEQFF.

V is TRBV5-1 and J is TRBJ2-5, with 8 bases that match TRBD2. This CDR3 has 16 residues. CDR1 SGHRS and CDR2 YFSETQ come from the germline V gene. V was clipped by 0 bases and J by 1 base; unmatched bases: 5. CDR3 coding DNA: TGCGCCAGCAGCTTGGCCGCGGGGGGCAGCCAAGAGACCCAGTACTTC. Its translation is CASSLAAGGSQETQYF.

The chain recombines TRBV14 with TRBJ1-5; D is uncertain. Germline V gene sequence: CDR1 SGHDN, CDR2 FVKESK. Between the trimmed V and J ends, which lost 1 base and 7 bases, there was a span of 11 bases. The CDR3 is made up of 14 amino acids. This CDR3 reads CASSQGGVRQPQHF. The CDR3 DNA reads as TGTGCCAGCAGCCAAGGGGGAGTGAGACAGCCCCAGCATTTT.

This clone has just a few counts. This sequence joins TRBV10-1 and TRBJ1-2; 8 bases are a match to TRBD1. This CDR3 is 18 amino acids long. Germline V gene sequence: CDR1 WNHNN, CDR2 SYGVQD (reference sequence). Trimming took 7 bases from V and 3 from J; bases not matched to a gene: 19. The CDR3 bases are TGCGCCAGCACCGGTAACGGGACAGGATCCCTCTTGTACTATGGCTACACCTTC. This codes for CASTGNGTGSLLYYGYTF.